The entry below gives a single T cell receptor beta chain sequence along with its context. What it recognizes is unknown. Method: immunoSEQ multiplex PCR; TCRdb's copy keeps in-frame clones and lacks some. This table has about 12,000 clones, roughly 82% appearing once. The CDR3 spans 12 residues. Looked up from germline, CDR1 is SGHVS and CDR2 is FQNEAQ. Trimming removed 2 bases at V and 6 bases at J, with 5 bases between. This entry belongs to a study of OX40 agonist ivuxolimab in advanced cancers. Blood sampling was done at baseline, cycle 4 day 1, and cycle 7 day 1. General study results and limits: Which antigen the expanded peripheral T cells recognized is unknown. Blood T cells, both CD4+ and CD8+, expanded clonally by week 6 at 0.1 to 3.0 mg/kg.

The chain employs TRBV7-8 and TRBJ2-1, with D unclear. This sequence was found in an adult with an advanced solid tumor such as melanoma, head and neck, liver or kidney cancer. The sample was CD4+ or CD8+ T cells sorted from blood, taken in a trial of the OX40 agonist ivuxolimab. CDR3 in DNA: TGTGCCAGCAGCTTAACAGCCAATGAGCAGTTCTTC. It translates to CASSLTANEQFF. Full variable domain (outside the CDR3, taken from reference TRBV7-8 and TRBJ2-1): GAGVSQSPRYKVAKRGQDVALRCDPISGHVSLFWYQQALGQGPEFLTYFQNEAQLDKSGLPSDRFFAERPEGSVSTLKIQRTQQEDSAVYLCASSLTANEQFFGPGTRLTVL.